This T cell receptor (beta chain) was identified during a study of siplizumab effects on memory and regulatory T cells. The study, taken as a whole, reports: Among alloreactive clones, only a minor fraction mapped to unstimulated subsets. Greater diversity than memory cells seemed evident in naive T cells, which also appeared to be major alloresponse contributors.

Some 100,000 TCR templates were measured in each sample. Measured with immunoSEQ multiplex PCR; TCRdb has only the in-frame clones, and not every one. This table has over 85,000 clones, approximately 94% appearing once. A note on this clone: As yet, its antigen is unknown.

Germline loops: CDR1 SNHLY, CDR2 FYNNEI. V lost 2 bases and J lost 4, with 18 bases in between. The CDR3 length is 17 residues. The clonotype originates from a human donor in good health. The J gene is TRBJ2-1, the V gene TRBV2; the D gene is possibly TRBD1 (5 bases). Sequenced sample: CD8+ T cells sorted from blood. The CDR3 region has the DNA TGTGCCAGCAGTGAACCCTGGGCAGGGATAGGGTACAATGAGCAGTTCTTC. It is translated as CASSEPWAGIGYNEQFF.